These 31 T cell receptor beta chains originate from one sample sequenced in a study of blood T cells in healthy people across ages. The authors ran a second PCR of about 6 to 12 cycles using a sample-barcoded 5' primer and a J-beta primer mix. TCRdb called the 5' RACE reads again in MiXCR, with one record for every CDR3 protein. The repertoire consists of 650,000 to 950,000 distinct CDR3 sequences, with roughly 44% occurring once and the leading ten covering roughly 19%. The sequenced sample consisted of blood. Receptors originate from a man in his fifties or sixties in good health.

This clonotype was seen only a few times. This chain's CDR3 is CSALTGSGTEAFF. Written as DNA, the CDR3 is TGCAGCGCATTGACAGGGAGTGGCACTGAAGCTTTCTTT. The chain combines TRBV29-1 with TRBJ1-1, with TRBD1 matching 7 bases. The germline V gene has CDR1 SQVTM and CDR2 ANQGSEA. This CDR3 has 13 amino acids. J gave up 4 bases and V 7 bases, and 9 bases lay outside the gene matches.

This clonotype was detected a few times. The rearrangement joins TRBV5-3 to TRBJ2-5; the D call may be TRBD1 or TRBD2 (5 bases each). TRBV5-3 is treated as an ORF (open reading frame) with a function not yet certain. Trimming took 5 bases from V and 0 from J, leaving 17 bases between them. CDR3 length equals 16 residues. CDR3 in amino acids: CARRERDASNQETQYF. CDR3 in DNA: TGTGCCAGAAGAGAACGGGACGCCAGCAACCAAGAGACCCAGTACTTC.

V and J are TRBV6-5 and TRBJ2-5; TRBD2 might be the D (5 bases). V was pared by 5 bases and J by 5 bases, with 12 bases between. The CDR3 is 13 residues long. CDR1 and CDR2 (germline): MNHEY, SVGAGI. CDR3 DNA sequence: TGTGCCAGCAGTCTCCGGGATTGGGAGACCCAGTACTTC. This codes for CASSLRDWETQYF.

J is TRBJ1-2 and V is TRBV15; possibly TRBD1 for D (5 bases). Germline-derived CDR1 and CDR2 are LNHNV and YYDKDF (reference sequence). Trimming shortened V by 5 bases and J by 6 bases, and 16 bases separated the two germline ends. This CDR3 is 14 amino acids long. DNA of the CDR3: TGTGCCACCAGCTTGGGGGGGTTGCGGGATGGCTACACCTTC. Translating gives CATSLGGLRDGYTF.

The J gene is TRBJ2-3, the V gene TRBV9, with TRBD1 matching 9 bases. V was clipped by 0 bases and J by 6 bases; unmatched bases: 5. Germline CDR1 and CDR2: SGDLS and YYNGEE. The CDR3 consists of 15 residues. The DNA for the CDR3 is TGTGCCAGCAGCGTAGTTGGGGGACAGGGCGATACGCAGTATTTT. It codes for CASSVVGGQGDTQYF.

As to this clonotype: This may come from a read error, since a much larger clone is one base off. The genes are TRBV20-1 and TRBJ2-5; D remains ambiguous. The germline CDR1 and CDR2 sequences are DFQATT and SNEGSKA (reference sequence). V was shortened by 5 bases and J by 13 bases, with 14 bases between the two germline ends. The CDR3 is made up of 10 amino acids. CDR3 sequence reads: CSALQEALYF. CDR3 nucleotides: TGCAGTGCTCTTCAAGAGGCCCTGTACTTC.

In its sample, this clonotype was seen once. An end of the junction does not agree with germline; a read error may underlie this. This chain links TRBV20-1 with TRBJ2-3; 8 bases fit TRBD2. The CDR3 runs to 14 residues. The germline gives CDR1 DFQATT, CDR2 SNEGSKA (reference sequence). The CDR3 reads CGAREGTSTDTQYF. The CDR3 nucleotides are TGCGGTGCTAGAGAGGGGACTAGTACAGATACGCAGTATTTT.

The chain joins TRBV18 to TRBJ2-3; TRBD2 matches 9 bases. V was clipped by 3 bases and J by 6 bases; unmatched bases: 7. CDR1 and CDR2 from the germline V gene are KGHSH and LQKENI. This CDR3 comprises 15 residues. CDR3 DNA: TGTGCCAGCTCACCTAGCGGGGGCTCCCCGGATACGCAGTATTTT. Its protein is CASSPSGGSPDTQYF.

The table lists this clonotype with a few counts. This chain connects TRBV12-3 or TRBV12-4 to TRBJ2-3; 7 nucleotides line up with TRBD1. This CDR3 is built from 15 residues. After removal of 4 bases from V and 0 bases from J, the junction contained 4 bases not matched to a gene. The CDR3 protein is CASSSSTGSTDTQYF. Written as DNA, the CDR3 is TGTGCCAGCAGTTCGTCGACAGGGAGCACAGATACGCAGTATTTT.

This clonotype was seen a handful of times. DNA for the CDR3: TGTGCCAGCAGTTTGACCCAGGGAGAGGGGAATGAGCAGTTCTTC. Translation: CASSLTQGEGNEQFF. The V and J genes are TRBV28 and TRBJ2-1; D is tentatively TRBD1 or TRBD2 (5 bases each). CDR3 size: 15 residues. The germline V gene has CDR1 MDHEN and CDR2 SYDVKM. Between the trimmed V and J ends, which lost 3 bases and 7 bases, there was a span of 16 bases.

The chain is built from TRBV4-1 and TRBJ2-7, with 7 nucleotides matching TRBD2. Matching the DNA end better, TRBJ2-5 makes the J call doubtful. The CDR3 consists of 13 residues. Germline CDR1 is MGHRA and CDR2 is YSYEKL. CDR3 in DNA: TGCGCCAGCGGGGGGGGAGCTCAAGAGACCCAGTACTTC. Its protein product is CASGGGAQETQYF.

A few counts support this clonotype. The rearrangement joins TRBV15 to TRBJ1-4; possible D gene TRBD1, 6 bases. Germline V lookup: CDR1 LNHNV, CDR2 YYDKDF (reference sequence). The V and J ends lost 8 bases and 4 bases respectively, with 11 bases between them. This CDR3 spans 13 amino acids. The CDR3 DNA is TGTGCCACCCAGGACAGAATTAATGAAAAACTGTTTTTT. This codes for CATQDRINEKLFF. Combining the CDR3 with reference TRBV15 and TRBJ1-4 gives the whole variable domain DAMVIQNPRYQVTQFGKPVTLSCSQTLNHNVMYWYQQKSSQAPKLLFHYYDKDFNNEADTPDNFQSRRPNTSFCFLDIRSPGLGDTAMYLCATQDRINEKLFFGSGTQLSVL.

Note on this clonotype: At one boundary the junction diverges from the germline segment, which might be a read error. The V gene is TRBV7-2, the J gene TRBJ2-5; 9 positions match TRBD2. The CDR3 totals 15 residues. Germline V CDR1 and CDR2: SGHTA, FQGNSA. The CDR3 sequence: CASSLGGGGGETQYF. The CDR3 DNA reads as TGCGCCAGCAGCTTAGGCGGGGGGGGCGGGGAGACCCAGTACTTC.

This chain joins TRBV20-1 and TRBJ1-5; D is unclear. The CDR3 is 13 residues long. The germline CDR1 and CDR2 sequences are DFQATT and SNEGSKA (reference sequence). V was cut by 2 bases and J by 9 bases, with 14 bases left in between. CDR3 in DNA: TGCAGTGCTAGAAGTCAGGCCATGGGGCCCCAGCATTTT. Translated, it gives CSARSQAMGPQHF.

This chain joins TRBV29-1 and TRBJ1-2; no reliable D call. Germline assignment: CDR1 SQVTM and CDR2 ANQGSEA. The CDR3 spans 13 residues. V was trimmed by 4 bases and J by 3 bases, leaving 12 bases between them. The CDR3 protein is CSVGAVDDYGYTF. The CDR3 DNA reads TGCAGCGTTGGGGCGGTCGACGACTATGGCTACACCTTC.

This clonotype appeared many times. CDR3 protein: CSVDPTGQNYGYTF. CDR3 bases: TGCAGCGTTGACCCAACGGGACAGAACTATGGCTACACCTTC. The V call is TRBV29-1, the J call TRBJ1-2; TRBD1 matches 7 bases. There are 14 residues in the CDR3. J lost 2 bases, V lost 3 bases, and 6 bases had no gene match. The germline V gene encodes CDR1 SQVTM and CDR2 ANQGSEA.

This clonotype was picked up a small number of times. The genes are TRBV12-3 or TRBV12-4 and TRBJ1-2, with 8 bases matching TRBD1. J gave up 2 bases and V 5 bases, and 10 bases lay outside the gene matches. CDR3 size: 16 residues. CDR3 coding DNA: TGTGCCAGCAGTCGCTTGACAGGGGCCCTGAACTATGGCTACACCTTC. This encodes CASSRLTGALNYGYTF.

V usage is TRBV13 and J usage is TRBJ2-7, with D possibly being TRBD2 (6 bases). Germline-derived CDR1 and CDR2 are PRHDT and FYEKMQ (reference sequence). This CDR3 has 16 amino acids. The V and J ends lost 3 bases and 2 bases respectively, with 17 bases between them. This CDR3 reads CASSFGGGQKAYEQYF. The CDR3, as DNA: TGTGCCAGCAGCTTCGGGGGAGGCCAAAAAGCCTACGAGCAGTACTTC. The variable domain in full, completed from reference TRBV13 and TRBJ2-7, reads AAGVIQSPRHLIKEKRETATLKCYPIPRHDTVYWYQQGPGQDPQFLISFYEKMQSDKGSIPDRFSAQQFSDYHSELNMSSLELGDSALYFCASSFGGGQKAYEQYFGPGTRLTVT.

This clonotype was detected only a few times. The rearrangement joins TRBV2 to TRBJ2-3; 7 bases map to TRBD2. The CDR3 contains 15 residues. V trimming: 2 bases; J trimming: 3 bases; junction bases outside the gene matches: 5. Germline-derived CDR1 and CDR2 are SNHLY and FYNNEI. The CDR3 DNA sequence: TGTGCCAGCAGTGAAACGGCTAGCGGAACAGATACGCAGTATTTT. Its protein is CASSETASGTDTQYF. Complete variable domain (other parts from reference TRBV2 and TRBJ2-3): EPEVTQTPSHQVTQMGQEVILRCVPISNHLYFYWYRQILGQKVEFLVSFYNNEISEKSEIFDDQFSVERPDGSNFTLKIRSTKLEDSAMYFCASSETASGTDTQYFGPGTRLTVL.

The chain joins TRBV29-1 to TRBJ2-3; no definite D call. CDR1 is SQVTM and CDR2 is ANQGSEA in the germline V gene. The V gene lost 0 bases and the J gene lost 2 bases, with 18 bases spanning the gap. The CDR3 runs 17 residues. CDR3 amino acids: CSVEEGWARVFTDTQYF. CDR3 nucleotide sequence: TGCAGCGTTGAAGAAGGGTGGGCTAGGGTGTTCACAGATACGCAGTATTTT.

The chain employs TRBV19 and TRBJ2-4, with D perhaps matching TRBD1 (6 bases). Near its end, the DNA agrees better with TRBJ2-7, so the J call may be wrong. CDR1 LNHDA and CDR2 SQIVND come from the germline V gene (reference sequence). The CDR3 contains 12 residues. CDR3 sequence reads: CATTDSSYEQYF. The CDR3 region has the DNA TGTGCCACAACGGACAGCTCCTACGAGCAGTACTTC.

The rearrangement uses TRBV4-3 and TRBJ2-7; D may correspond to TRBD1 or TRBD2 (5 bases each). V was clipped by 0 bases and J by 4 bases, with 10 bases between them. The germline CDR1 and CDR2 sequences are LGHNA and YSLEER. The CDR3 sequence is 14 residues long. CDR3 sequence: CASSQDFGGYEQYF. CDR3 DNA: TGCGCCAGCAGCCAAGATTTTGGGGGTTACGAGCAGTACTTC.

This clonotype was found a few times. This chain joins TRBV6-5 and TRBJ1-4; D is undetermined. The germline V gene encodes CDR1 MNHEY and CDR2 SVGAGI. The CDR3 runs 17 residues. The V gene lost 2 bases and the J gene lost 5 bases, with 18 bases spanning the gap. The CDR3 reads CASSYEGRGGGNEKLFF. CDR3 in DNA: TGTGCCAGCAGTTACGAAGGGCGGGGAGGAGGGAATGAAAAACTGTTTTTT.

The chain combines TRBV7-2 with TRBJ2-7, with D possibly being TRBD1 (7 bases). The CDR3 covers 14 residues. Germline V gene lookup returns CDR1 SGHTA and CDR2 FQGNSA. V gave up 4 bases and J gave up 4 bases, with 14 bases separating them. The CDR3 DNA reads TGTGCCAGCAGCTCGTCGACAGGGAGGTACGAGCAGTACTTC. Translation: CASSSSTGRYEQYF.

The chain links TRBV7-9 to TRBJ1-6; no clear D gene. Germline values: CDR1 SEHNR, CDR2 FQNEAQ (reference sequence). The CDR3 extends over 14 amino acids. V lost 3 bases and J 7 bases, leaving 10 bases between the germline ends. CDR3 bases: TGTGCCAGCAGCTTTCGGAGCCACAATTCACCCCTCCACTTT. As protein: CASSFRSHNSPLHF.

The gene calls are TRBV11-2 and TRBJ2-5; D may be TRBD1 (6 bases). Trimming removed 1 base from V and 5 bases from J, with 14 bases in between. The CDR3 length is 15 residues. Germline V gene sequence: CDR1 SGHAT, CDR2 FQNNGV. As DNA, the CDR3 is TGTGCCAGCAGCTTAGTGGGTCAGGGGCTTGAGACCCAGTACTTC. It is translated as CASSLVGQGLETQYF.

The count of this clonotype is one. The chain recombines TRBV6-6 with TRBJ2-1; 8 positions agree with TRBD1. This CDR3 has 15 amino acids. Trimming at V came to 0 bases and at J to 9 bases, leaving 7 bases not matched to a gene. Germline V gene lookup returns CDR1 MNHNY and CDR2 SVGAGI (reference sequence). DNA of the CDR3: TGTGCCAGCAGTTACTCGAAAGGACAGGGAGGTGAGCAGTTCTTC. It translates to CASSYSKGQGGEQFF.

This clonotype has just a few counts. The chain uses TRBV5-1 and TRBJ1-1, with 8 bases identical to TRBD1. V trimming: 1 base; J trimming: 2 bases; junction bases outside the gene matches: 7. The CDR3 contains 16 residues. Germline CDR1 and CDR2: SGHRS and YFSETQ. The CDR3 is CASSLMAGGVNTEAFF. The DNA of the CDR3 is TGCGCCAGCAGCTTGATGGCAGGGGGCGTCAACACTGAAGCTTTCTTT.

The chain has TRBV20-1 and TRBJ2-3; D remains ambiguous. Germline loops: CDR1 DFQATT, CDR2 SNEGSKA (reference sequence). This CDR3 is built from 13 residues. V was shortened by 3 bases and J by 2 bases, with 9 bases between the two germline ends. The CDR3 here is CSASGPVTDTQYF. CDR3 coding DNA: TGCAGTGCTAGCGGGCCAGTCACAGATACGCAGTATTTT.

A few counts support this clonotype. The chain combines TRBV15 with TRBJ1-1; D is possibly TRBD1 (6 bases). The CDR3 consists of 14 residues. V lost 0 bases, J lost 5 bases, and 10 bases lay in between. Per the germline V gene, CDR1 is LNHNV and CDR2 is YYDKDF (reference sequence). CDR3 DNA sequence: TGTGCCACCAGCAGAGATAGCAGGGGTACTGAAGCTTTCTTT. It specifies CATSRDSRGTEAFF.

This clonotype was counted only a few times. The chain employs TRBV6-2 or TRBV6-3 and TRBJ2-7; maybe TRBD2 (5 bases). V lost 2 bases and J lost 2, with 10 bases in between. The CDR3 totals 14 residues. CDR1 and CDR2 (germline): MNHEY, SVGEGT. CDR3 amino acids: CASSYEEEAYEQYF. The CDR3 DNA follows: TGTGCCAGCAGTTACGAGGAGGAGGCCTACGAGCAGTACTTC.